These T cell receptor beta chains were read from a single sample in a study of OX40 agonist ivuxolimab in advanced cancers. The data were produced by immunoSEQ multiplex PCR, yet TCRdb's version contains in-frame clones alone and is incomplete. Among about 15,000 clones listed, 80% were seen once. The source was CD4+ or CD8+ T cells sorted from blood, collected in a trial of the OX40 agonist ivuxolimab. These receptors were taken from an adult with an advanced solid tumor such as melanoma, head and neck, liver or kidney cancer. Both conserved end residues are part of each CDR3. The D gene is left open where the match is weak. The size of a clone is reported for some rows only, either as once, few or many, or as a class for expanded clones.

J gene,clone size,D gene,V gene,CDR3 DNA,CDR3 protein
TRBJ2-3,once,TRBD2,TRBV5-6,TGTGCCAGCAGCTTGGGTGGCGGGGAGGGCGGTGTTGCAGATACGCAGTATTTT,CASSLGGGEGGVADTQYF
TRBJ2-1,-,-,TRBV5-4,TGTGCCAGCAGCTTGAGGGGAAGCAATGAGCAGTTCTTC,CASSLRGSNEQFF
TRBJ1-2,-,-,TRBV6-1,TGTGCCAGCAGTCAAACCGGGACCCTCTTGGGCTACACCTTC,CASSQTGTLLGYTF
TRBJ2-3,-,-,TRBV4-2,TGTGCCAGCAGCCAAGAGAGGAGTTGGGGGACAGATACGCAGTATTTT,CASSQERSWGTDTQYF
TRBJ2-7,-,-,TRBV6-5,TGTGCCAGCAGCTACCGGGACACCAGCTTCGAGCAGTACTTC,CASSYRDTSFEQYF
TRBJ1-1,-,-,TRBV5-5,TGTGCCAGCAGCCACCGCGGTCCTCTCATGAACACTGAAGCTTTCTTT,CASSHRGPLMNTEAFF
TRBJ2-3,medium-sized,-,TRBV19,TGTGCCAGTAGTATAGTACCGTCCGATACGCAGTATTTT,CASSIVPSDTQYF
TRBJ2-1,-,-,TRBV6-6,TGTGCCAGTCGACTAGGGGGGAATGAGCAGTTCTTC,CASRLGGNEQFF
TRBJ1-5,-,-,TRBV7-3,TGTGCCAGCAACTTAACGGGGGGGAGCAATCAGCCCCAGCATTTT,CASNLTGGSNQPQHF
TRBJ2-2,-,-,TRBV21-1,TGTGCCAGCAGGAAACCGACAGGGGGGGGTTACACCGGGGAGCTGTTTTTT,CASRKPTGGGYTGELFF
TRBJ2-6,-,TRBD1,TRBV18,TGTGCCAGCTCACCCGACAGGGGGGCGCGAGCCAACGTCCTGACTTTC,CASSPDRGARANVLTF
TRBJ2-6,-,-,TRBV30,TGTGCCGGTGACATTACTGGGGCCAACGTCCTGACTTTC,CAGDITGANVLTF
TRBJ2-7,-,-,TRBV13,TGTGCCAGCAGCTTAGGTCTAGGGACGACCTACGAGCAGTACTTC,CASSLGLGTTYEQYF
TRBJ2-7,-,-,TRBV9,TGTGCCAGCAGCGTAGGCCAGAACTACGAGCAGTACTTC,CASSVGQNYEQYF
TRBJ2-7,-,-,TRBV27,TGTGCCAGCAGTTTATGGGGTGGCGAGCAGTACTTC,CASSLWGGEQYF
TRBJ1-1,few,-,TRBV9,TGTGCCAGCAGCCTGGGGGATCAAGCTTTCTTT,CASSLGDQAFF
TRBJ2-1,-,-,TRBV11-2,TGTGCCAGCAGCTTAGGTGGGGATGAGCAGTTCTTC,CASSLGGDEQFF
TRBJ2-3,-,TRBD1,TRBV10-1,TGCGCCAGCAGTGAGGGACAGGGGGACACAGATACGCAGTATTTT,CASSEGQGDTDTQYF
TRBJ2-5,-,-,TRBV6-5,TGTGCCAGCTCGAGCGTATCCGGGCAAGAGACCCAGTACTTC,CASSSVSGQETQYF
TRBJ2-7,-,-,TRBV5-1,TGCGCCAGCAGCATCACCGGGACAAACTACGAGCAGTACTTC,CASSITGTNYEQYF
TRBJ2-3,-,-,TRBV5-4,TGTGCCAGCAGCTTCGGAGATACGCAGTATTTT,CASSFGDTQYF
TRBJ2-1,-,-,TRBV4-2,TGTGCCAGCAGCCCTAACAATGAGGTGCAGTTCTTC,CASSPNNEVQFF
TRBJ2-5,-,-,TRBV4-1,TGCGCCAGCAGCCCAGGATCCTTCCTAGCGCAAGAGACCCAGTACTTC,CASSPGSFLAQETQYF
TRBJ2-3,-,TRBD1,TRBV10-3,TGTGCCATCAGAGGACAGGGCTGGCCAGATACGCAGTATTTT,CAIRGQGWPDTQYF
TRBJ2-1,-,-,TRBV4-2,TGTGCCAGCAGCCAAGATGGCAATCTAGATGAGCAGTTCTTC,CASSQDGNLDEQFF
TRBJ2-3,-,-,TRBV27,TGTGCCAGCAGTTTTGGGACGGATTACACAGATACGCAGTATTTT,CASSFGTDYTDTQYF
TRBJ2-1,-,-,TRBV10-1,TGCGCCAGCAGTGGCCAACCCGGTGAGCAGTTCTTC,CASSGQPGEQFF
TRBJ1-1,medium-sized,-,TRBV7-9,TGTGCCAGCAGCTTAGAAGCTATGAACACTGAAGCTTTCTTT,CASSLEAMNTEAFF
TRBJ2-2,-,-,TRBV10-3,TGTGCCATCAGTGAGTCGGAGCGGGACACCGGGGAGCTGTTTTTT,CAISESERDTGELFF
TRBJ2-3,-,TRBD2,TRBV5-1,TGCGCCAGCAGCCAAACTGGACTAGCGGGACCAGATACGCAGTATTTT,CASSQTGLAGPDTQYF
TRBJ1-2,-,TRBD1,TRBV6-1,TGTGCCATCTACAGGGGGATCTATGGCTACACCTTC,CAIYRGIYGYTF
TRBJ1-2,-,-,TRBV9,TGTGCCAGCAGCGGGGACGCCTATGGCTACACCTTC,CASSGDAYGYTF
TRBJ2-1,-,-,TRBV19,TGTGCCAGTAGGGGGGACTCCACCGAAGATTCCTACAATGAGCAGTTCTTC,CASRGDSTEDSYNEQFF
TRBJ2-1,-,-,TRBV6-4,TGTGCCAGCAGTAATGGCTCCTACAATGAGCAGTTCTTC,CASSNGSYNEQFF
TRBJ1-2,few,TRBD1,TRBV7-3,TGTGCCAGCAGCTCCGGGGGGACAGGGCCTTTTAACTATGGCTACACCTTC,CASSSGGTGPFNYGYTF
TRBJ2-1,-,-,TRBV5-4,TGTGCCAGCAGCCTTCTTAGGGGGGGGTACAATGAGCAGTTCTTC,CASSLLRGGYNEQFF
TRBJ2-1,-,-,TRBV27,TGTGCCAGCAGTTTGATACGGGCTAATGAGCAGTTCTTC,CASSLIRANEQFF
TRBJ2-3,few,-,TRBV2,TGTGCCAGGGGGATCCAGGACACAGATACGCAGTATTTT,CARGIQDTDTQYF
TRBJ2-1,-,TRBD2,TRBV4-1,TGCGCCAGCAGCCAAGCCAGCGGGGGGGCCAATGAGCAGTTCTTC,CASSQASGGANEQFF
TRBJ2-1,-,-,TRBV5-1,TGCGCCAGCAGCTTGGGGCCTGAGCAGTTCTTC,CASSLGPEQFF
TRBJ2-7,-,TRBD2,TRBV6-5,TGTGCCAGCAGTTACCGACTAGCGGGGGCCTACGAGCAGTACTTC,CASSYRLAGAYEQYF
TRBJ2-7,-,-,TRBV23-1,TGCGCCAGCAGTCAATCACGACCTGTCGAGCAGTACTTC,CASSQSRPVEQYF
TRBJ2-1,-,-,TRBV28,TGTGCCACAAATCCAACGAGCTCCTACAATGAGCAGTTCTTC,CATNPTSSYNEQFF
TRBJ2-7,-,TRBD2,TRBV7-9,TGTGCCAGCAGCTTAGCGGGACTAGCTGGCTACGAGCAGTACTTC,CASSLAGLAGYEQYF
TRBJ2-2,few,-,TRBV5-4,TGTGCCAGCAGCTGGGGGGTACGCGGGGAGCTGTTTTTT,CASSWGVRGELFF
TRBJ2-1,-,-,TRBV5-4,TGTGCCAGCAGCTTGATCGAGGGTACAAACAATGAGCAGTTCTTC,CASSLIEGTNNEQFF
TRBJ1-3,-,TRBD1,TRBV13,TGTGCCAGCAGCTCGGGACAGTTCTCTGGAAACACCATATATTTT,CASSSGQFSGNTIYF
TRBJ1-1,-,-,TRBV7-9,TGTGCCAGCAGCTCCACCGAGGGGGGGACTGAAGCTTTCTTT,CASSSTEGGTEAFF
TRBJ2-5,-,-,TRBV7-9,TGTGCCAGCACATCCCTGGAGGGGACCCAGTACTTC,CASTSLEGTQYF
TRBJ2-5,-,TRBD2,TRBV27,TGTGCCACCGGGACTACAGAAGAGACCCAGTACTTC,CATGTTEETQYF
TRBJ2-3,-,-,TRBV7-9,TGTGCCAGCAGCTCGGGACCCGAATTCACAGATACGCAGTATTTT,CASSSGPEFTDTQYF
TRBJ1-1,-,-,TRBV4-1,TGCGCCAGCAGCCCCCCGGGAGGAACTGAAGCTTTCTTT,CASSPPGGTEAFF
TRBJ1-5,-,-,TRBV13,TGTGCCAGCAGCTCGAGGGACCAGCCCCAGCATTTT,CASSSRDQPQHF